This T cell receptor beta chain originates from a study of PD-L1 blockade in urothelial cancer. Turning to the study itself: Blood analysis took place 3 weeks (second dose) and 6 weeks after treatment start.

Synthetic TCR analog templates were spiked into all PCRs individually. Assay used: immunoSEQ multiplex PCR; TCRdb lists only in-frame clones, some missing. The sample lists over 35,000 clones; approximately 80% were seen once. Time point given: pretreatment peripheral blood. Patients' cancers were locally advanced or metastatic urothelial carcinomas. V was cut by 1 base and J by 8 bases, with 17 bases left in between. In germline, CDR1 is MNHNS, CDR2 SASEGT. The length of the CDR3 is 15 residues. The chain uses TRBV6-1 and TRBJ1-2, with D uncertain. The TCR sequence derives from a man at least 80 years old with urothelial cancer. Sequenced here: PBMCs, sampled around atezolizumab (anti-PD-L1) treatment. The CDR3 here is CASSEVPGSIGGYTF. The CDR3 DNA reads TGTGCCAGCAGTGAAGTTCCCGGGTCGATCGGCGGCTACACCTTC.